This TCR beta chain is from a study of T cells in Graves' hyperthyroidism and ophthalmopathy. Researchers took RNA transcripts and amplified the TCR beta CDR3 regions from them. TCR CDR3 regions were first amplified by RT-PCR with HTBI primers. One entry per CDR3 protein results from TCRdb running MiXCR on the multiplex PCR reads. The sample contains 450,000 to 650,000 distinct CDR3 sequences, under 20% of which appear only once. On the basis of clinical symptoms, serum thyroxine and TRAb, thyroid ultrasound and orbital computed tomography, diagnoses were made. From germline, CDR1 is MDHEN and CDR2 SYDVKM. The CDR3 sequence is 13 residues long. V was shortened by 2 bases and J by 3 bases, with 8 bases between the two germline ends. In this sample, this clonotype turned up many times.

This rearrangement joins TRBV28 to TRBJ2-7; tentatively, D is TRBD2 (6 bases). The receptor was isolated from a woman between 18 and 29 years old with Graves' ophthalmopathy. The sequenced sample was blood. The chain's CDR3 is CASSLISGYEQYF. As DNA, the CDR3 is TGTGCCAGCAGTTTAATTAGCGGCTACGAGCAGTACTTC.